The rows below give T cell receptor beta chains drawn from one sample of a study of T-cell memory formation after mild COVID-19. TCRdb redid the calling of the 5' RACE reads with MiXCR, one entry per CDR3 protein. The top ten clones hold about 22% of a sample with some 350,000 distinct CDR3 sequences, roughly 13% of them seen once. Sequenced sample: PBMCs or a T cell subset sorted from them (not recorded which). The receptors here all came from a man aged 18 to 30 who had mild COVID-19 (a few samples of this study predate the infection). Cell type and time point are not known. Both conserved end residues are part of each CDR3. A D gene is named only where the DNA matches it firmly. Only part of the rows carry a size: once, few, many, or a class if the clone is expanded.

j_call v_call clone_size d_call cdr3_aa cdr3_nt
TRBJ2-2 TRBV7-9 NA TRBD1 CASSSTGVYTGELFF TGTGCCAGCAGCTCAACAGGGGTGTACACCGGGGAGCTGTTTTTT
TRBJ2-5 TRBV6-6 NA NA CASSYPGARETQYF TGTGCCAGCAGTTACCCGGGGGCAAGGGAGACCCAGTACTTC
TRBJ2-5 TRBV7-2 few TRBD2 CASSPGLEPFRETQYF TGTGCCAGCAGCCCAGGACTAGAACCGTTCCGGGAGACCCAGTACTTC
TRBJ2-2 TRBV7-3 NA NA CASSPLGITGELFF TGTGCCAGCAGCCCCCTGGGGATCACCGGGGAGCTGTTTTTT
TRBJ2-5 TRBV11-3 few TRBD1 CASSSGTGSQETQYF TGTGCCAGCAGCTCCGGGACAGGAAGCCAAGAGACCCAGTACTTC
TRBJ2-3 TRBV5-1 NA NA CASSSTGERGDTQYF TGCGCCAGCAGCTCTACGGGGGAAAGAGGAGATACGCAGTATTTT
TRBJ1-5 TRBV7-2 many NA CASRKQENQPQHF TGTGCCAGCAGGAAACAGGAGAATCAGCCCCAGCATTTT
TRBJ1-1 TRBV12-5 NA TRBD1 CASGLDTGGLFF TGTGCTAGTGGTTTGGACACAGGGGGCTTGTTCTTT
TRBJ2-3 TRBV7-9 many TRBD2 CASSLVLGLGPSSTDTQYF TGTGCCAGCAGCTTAGTCTTGGGACTAGGTCCTAGTAGCACAGATACGCAGTATTTT
TRBJ2-1 TRBV4-3 few NA CASSQSRLGWSNEQFF TGCGCCAGCAGCCAATCCCGACTAGGTTGGAGCAATGAGCAGTTCTTC
TRBJ1-6 TRBV5-8 NA NA CASSLRTGSPLHF TGTGCCAGCAGCCTCCGGACCGGTTCACCCCTCCACTTT
TRBJ1-1 TRBV7-2 few NA CASSLGFFGLF TGTGCCAGCAGCTTAGGGTTTTTCGGCCTCTTT
TRBJ2-2 TRBV7-9 many NA CASSLEGPRELFF TGTGCCAGCAGCTTAGAGGGGCCGCGGGAGCTGTTTTTT
TRBJ2-3 TRBV5-1 few NA CASTFTGGGTDTQYF TGCGCCAGCACTTTCACGGGGGGCGGGACAGATACGCAGTATTTT
TRBJ2-2 TRBV12-3/TRBV12-4 NA NA CASSPSTGTNTGELFF TGTGCCAGCAGCCCGTCAACGGGAACCAACACCGGGGAGCTGTTTTTT
TRBJ1-2 TRBV6-1 NA NA CASTLAGRNYGYTF TGTGCCAGCACGTTGGCAGGGAGGAACTATGGCTACACCTTC
TRBJ2-2 TRBV27 NA NA CASSSRVWGGELFF TGTGCCAGCAGTTCCAGGGTCTGGGGCGGGGAGCTGTTTTTT
TRBJ2-3 TRBV20-1 few NA CSAPFGGTQYF TGCAGTGCCCCCTTTGGGGGTACGCAGTATTTT
TRBJ1-5 TRBV7-9 NA NA CASSSTSVGGDQPQHF TGTGCCAGCAGTTCTACCTCGGTGGGAGGGGATCAGCCCCAGCATTTT
TRBJ2-1 TRBV27 few NA CASRQSNEQFF TGTGCCAGCAGACAGTCAAATGAGCAGTTCTTC